The 7 T cell receptor beta chains presented below share a single source sample, sequenced in a study of regulatory T cells in long-lasting Graves disease (dated by TCRdb to about 2021). What the time point label conveys for this sample: newly diagnosed GD, antithyroid drugs for less than 3 months. For both TCR sequencing and RNA sequencing, RNA was extracted from PBMCs in TRIzol. Libraries were constructed by multiplex PCR. Sequencing was carried out with an Illumina HiSeq 4000. TCR beta libraries were built with iRepertoire HTBI primers and Arm-PCR amplification of CDR3 regions. The public reads were reprocessed in TCRdb via fastp at Q25 and MiXCR, keeping in-frame beta chains. Each entry merges the rows of one CDR3 protein and shows their most common DNA and genes. The sample table records around 360,000 distinct CDR3 sequences; around 15% of these occur just once. The ten largest account for about 19% of the sample.

These records were also assigned to another study, of T cells in Graves' hyperthyroidism and ophthalmopathy.

Material: peripheral blood mononuclear cells (PBMCs), obtained at new diagnosis, from a patient treated with antithyroid drugs. The receptors here all came from a woman aged 18-30 years with Graves disease. Donor details come from another sample of the same person, matched by shared clones.

The chain carries TRBV19 and TRBJ2-1; 7 bases are shared with TRBD1. CDR1 and CDR2 (germline): LNHDA, SQIVND (reference sequence). The CDR3 sequence is 14 residues long. V lost 5 bases to trimming and J lost 5 bases; unmatched junction nucleotides: 6. The CDR3 loop is CASSSGQAHNEQFF. The DNA of the CDR3 is TGTGCCAGTAGTTCCGGACAGGCCCACAATGAGCAGTTCTTC. Full variable domain (outside the CDR3, taken from reference TRBV19 and TRBJ2-1): DGGITQSPKYLFRKEGQNVTLSCEQNLNHDAMYWYRQDPGQGLRLIYYSQIVNDFQKGDIAEGYSVSREKKESFPLTVTSAQKNPTAFYLCASSSGQAHNEQFFGPGTRLTVL.

As regards this clonotype: A far larger clone lies a single base away; this is likely a read error. J is TRBJ2-1 and V is TRBV11-2; D remains ambiguous. Per the germline V gene, CDR1 is SGHAT and CDR2 is FQNNGV. V was cut by 1 base and J by 10 bases, with 11 bases left in between. This CDR3 spans 13 amino acids. CDR3 sequence: CASSLGNPYEQFF. The CDR3 nucleotides are TGTGCCAGCAGCTTAGGGAACCCCTACGAGCAGTTCTTC.

This clonotype was recorded at least ten times. The genes are TRBV6-5 and TRBJ2-2, with D perhaps TRBD1 (5 bases). The CDR3 is 18 residues long. CDR1 and CDR2 (germline): MNHEY, SVGAGI. Between the trimmed V and J ends, which lost 0 bases and 4 bases, there was a span of 18 bases. This CDR3 is CASSYSKGRVMFTGELFF. The CDR3 bases are TGTGCCAGCAGTTACTCGAAGGGCAGGGTGATGTTCACCGGGGAGCTGTTTTTT.

As to this clonotype: A far larger clone lies a single base away; this is likely a read error. The chain combines TRBV7-2 with TRBJ2-3; D is perhaps TRBD2 (7 bases). The end of the DNA fits TRBJ2-1 better, so the J call may be wrong. The CDR3 contains 15 residues. Looked up from germline, CDR1 is SGHTA and CDR2 is FQGNSA. The CDR3 here is CASRGGAQSYNEQFF. CDR3 sequence (DNA): TGTGCCAGCAGGGGGGGGGCCCAATCCTACAATGAGCAGTTCTTC.

This clonotype was counted many times. The chain employs TRBV28 and TRBJ2-1, with 9 nucleotides matching TRBD2. Trimming cost V 5 bases and J 2 bases; bases outside gene matches: 7. Germline V gives CDR1 MDHEN, CDR2 SYDVKM. The CDR3 sequence is 16 residues long. CDR3 sequence reads: CASSTTLAGAYNEQFF. In DNA, the CDR3 is TGTGCCAGCAGTACAACACTAGCGGGCGCCTACAATGAGCAGTTCTTC.

J is TRBJ1-3 and V is TRBV5-1; D remains ambiguous. From germline, CDR1 is SGHRS and CDR2 YFSETQ. There are 16 residues in the CDR3. V lost 3 bases and J lost 0, with 13 bases in between. CDR3 sequence: CASSSNPQDSGNTIYF. CDR3 sequence (DNA): TGCGCCAGCAGCTCAAATCCCCAGGACTCTGGAAACACCATATATTTT.

Ten or more counts support this clonotype. The chain couples TRBV6-2 or TRBV6-3 to TRBJ1-5; 8 bases map to TRBD1. The germline CDR1 and CDR2 sequences are MNHEY and SVGEGT. With V trimmed by 6 bases and J by 2 bases, 12 bases remained unmatched. This CDR3 region has 17 residues. The CDR3 loop reads CASRADRERSGNQPQHF. DNA for the CDR3: TGTGCCAGCAGGGCGGACAGGGAACGGTCTGGCAATCAGCCCCAGCATTTT.